The rows below give T cell receptor beta chains drawn from one sample of a study of CD8+ T cells in alopecia areata. Only in-frame clones appear in the TCRdb table, and some are missing; sequencing was by immunoSEQ multiplex PCR. The table lists 200,000 or so clones, 58% of them singletons. Sequenced material: CD4+ T cells sorted from blood, taken at week 24, from a patient treated with tofacitinib. The receptors were sampled from a human donor with alopecia areata. CDR3s include the opening cysteine and the closing phenylalanine or tryptophan. D genes are given only for firm matches. Some rows mark clone size as missing; the rest say once, few, many or name a class of expanded clone.

clone_size: NA; d_call: TRBD2; j_call: TRBJ2-5; v_call: TRBV27; cdr3_aa: CASGRTSATNKETQYF; cdr3_nt: TGTGCCAGCGGAAGGACTAGCGCCACCAATAAAGAGACCCAGTACTTC
clone_size: NA; d_call: NA; j_call: TRBJ2-3; v_call: TRBV30; cdr3_aa: CAWGRDRTDTQYF; cdr3_nt: TGTGCCTGGGGGCGGGATCGCACAGATACGCAGTATTTT
clone_size: NA; d_call: NA; j_call: TRBJ2-3; v_call: TRBV15; cdr3_aa: CATSRVGLLIGTDTQYF; cdr3_nt: TGTGCCACCAGCAGAGTAGGGCTGCTAATTGGAACAGATACGCAGTATTTT
clone_size: few; d_call: TRBD1; j_call: TRBJ1-1; v_call: TRBV28; cdr3_aa: CASGVTGGSTEAFF; cdr3_nt: TGTGCCAGCGGGGTAACAGGGGGGAGCACTGAAGCTTTCTTT
clone_size: NA; d_call: NA; j_call: TRBJ1-6; v_call: TRBV27; cdr3_aa: CASSNDRADSPLHF; cdr3_nt: TGTGCCAGCAGCAATGATCGGGCGGATTCACCCCTCCACTTT
clone_size: NA; d_call: TRBD2; j_call: TRBJ2-7; v_call: TRBV28; cdr3_aa: CASLGLAGAEQYF; cdr3_nt: TGTGCCAGCTTGGGACTAGCGGGTGCCGAGCAGTACTTC
clone_size: few; d_call: NA; j_call: TRBJ1-1; v_call: TRBV6-6; cdr3_aa: CASSYFTEAFF; cdr3_nt: TGTGCCAGCAGTTACTTCACTGAAGCTTTCTTT
clone_size: NA; d_call: TRBD2; j_call: TRBJ2-3; v_call: TRBV29-1; cdr3_aa: CSVEGLAGGHTDTQYF; cdr3_nt: TGCAGCGTTGAGGGACTAGCGGGGGGTCACACAGATACGCAGTATTTT
clone_size: few; d_call: TRBD2; j_call: TRBJ2-1; v_call: TRBV7-2; cdr3_aa: CASSLVGLAGPPYNEQFF; cdr3_nt: TGTGCCAGCAGCTTAGTGGGACTAGCGGGACCCCCCTACAATGAGCAGTTCTTC
clone_size: NA; d_call: NA; j_call: TRBJ2-3; v_call: TRBV7-3; cdr3_aa: CASSLTPRLSTDTQYF; cdr3_nt: TGTGCCAGCAGCTTAACGCCTAGGTTGAGCACAGATACGCAGTATTTT
clone_size: once; d_call: NA; j_call: TRBJ1-6; v_call: TRBV6-5; cdr3_aa: CASSRQDSPLHF; cdr3_nt: TGTGCCAGCAGTAGACAGGATTCACCCCTCCACTTT
clone_size: NA; d_call: NA; j_call: TRBJ2-7; v_call: TRBV5-1; cdr3_aa: CASTPSGAVGNEQYF; cdr3_nt: TGCGCCAGCACCCCGAGCGGAGCGGTCGGGAACGAGCAGTACTTC
clone_size: few; d_call: NA; j_call: TRBJ1-4; v_call: TRBV27; cdr3_aa: CASSLSRGSIREKLFF; cdr3_nt: TGTGCCAGCAGTTTATCTCGGGGATCGATTAGAGAAAAACTGTTTTTT